The present TCR beta chain was sequenced within a study of sequential checkpoint blockade in melanoma. The wider study: Each arm's sequence ended with maintenance nivolumab.

As for treatment: randomized to nivolumab then ipilimumab (arm A) or the reverse (arm B). Live CD3+CD8+ CD19− CD56− cells were sorted from PBMCs. Clones were read by immunoSEQ multiplex PCR, and TCRdb kept only the in-frame ones, dropping some. The table includes 13,000 or so clones, approximately 52% detected once. This CDR3 is built from 14 residues. The chain joins TRBV21-1 to TRBJ1-1. TRBV21-1 is noted as a pseudogene. The sample consisted of CD8+ T cells sorted from blood (inferred from file names), taken from a patient given nivolumab and ipilimumab in sequence. This TCR was recovered from a human donor with melanoma. CDR3 region: CASSKVAGNTEAFF. CDR3 nucleotides: TGTGCCAGCAGCAAAGTCGCGGGGAACACTGAAGCTTTCTTT.